The next 30 T cell receptor beta chains were all read from a single sample in a study of post-analysis software for immune sequencing data. Every TCR beta cDNA library bore unique molecular identifiers. MiXCR, run by TCRdb on the PCR reads, gives a single entry per CDR3 protein. The repertoire consists of 350,000 to 450,000 distinct CDR3 sequences, with less than 40% occurring once and the leading ten covering 13%. Whole-study findings and limits: Five or six TRBV segments, including TRBV5-6, TRBV5-1 and TRBV20-1, were more frequent in patients than controls.

These receptors are not linked to any known antigen. Sequenced sample: blood. These receptors all come from a girl aged 5-17 years with multiple sclerosis.

The CDR3 region is CASTEFGGSYEQYF. Written as DNA, the CDR3 is TGTGCCAGCACCGAATTCGGGGGGAGCTACGAGCAGTACTTC. The V and J genes are TRBV6-5 and TRBJ2-4; 7 bases map to TRBD2. The J call could be wrong; TRBJ2-7 is a better fit for the DNA end. Looked up from germline, CDR1 is MNHEY and CDR2 is SVGAGI. This CDR3 comprises 14 residues.

The rearrangement links TRBV12-5 to TRBJ1-5; a possible D gene is TRBD1 (6 bases). Deletions cut 1 base from V and 5 bases from J, with 9 bases between. Germline CDR1 and CDR2: LGHNT and FRNRAP. The CDR3 covers 14 residues. CDR3 amino acids: CASGLDRDDQPQHF. The CDR3 region has the DNA TGTGCTAGTGGTTTGGACAGGGATGATCAGCCCCAGCATTTT.

The genes are TRBV6-5 and TRBJ1-2, with 7 bases that match TRBD1. The CDR3 is made up of 14 amino acids. The trim removed 4 bases at V and 4 bases at J, leaving 6 bases unmatched. The germline V gene has CDR1 MNHEY and CDR2 SVGAGI. CDR3 region: CASSSTGTAYGYTF. As DNA, the CDR3 is TGTGCCAGCAGTTCCACCGGGACAGCCTATGGCTACACCTTC.

The J gene is TRBJ2-5, the V gene TRBV3-1; 7 bases align to TRBD1. CDR3 length equals 13 residues. Germline V gene sequence: CDR1 LGHDT, CDR2 YNNKEL (reference sequence). Trimming took 3 bases from V and 5 from J; bases not matched to a gene: 3. Here the CDR3 reads CASSHLQGETQYF. The DNA for the CDR3 is TGTGCCAGCAGCCATTTACAGGGGGAGACCCAGTACTTC.

The rearrangement links TRBV6-1 to TRBJ2-7; 7 nucleotides align to TRBD1. V trimming: 6 bases; J trimming: 3 bases; junction bases outside the gene matches: 17. Germline V gene sequence: CDR1 MNHNS, CDR2 SASEGT. This CDR3 is 17 amino acids long. In nucleotides, the CDR3 is TGTGCCAGCAGAGGGGACAGCCTTTTCACTACTAACTACGAGCAGTACTTC. Protein sequence: CASRGDSLFTTNYEQYF.

This clonotype has just a few counts. The chain recombines TRBV20-1 with TRBJ1-1; D call uncertain. Germline loops: CDR1 DFQATT, CDR2 SNEGSKA (reference sequence). Trimming pared 1 base from V and 5 bases from J, leaving 17 bases between. The CDR3 runs 15 residues. CDR3 in amino acids: CSARAIQGRRTEAFF. DNA of the CDR3: TGCAGTGCTAGAGCCATACAAGGCCGCCGGACTGAAGCTTTCTTT.

The J gene is TRBJ2-7, the V gene TRBV5-1; 7 bases fit TRBD1. Matching the DNA end better, TRBJ2-5 makes the J call doubtful. Looked up from germline, CDR1 is SGHRS and CDR2 is YFSETQ. The CDR3 is made up of 14 amino acids. The CDR3 is CASSVGTDPETQYF. DNA for the CDR3: TGCGCCAGCAGCGTGGGGACAGACCCGGAGACCCAGTACTTC.

The V and J genes are TRBV7-8 and TRBJ1-2; D is undetermined. Trimming shortened V by 4 bases and J by 8 bases, and 14 bases separated the two germline ends. Germline lookup yields CDR1 SGHVS and CDR2 FQNEAQ. This CDR3 has 13 amino acids. This chain's CDR3 is CASSSDLLRGYTF. As DNA, the CDR3 is TGTGCCAGCAGCTCGGACTTGCTCCGGGGCTACACCTTC.

The chain couples TRBV20-1 to TRBJ1-2; D gene ambiguous. Trimming pared 3 bases from V and 1 base from J, leaving 15 bases between. This CDR3 has 15 amino acids. CDR1 is DFQATT, CDR2 SNEGSKA, per germline (reference sequence). The CDR3 DNA is TGCAGTGCTAGGGGCAGCGGAGGGAGTAACTATGGCTACACCTTC. It yields the protein CSARGSGGSNYGYTF.

This sequence joins TRBV20-1 and TRBJ2-2; the D gene is possibly TRBD2 (6 bases). The V and J ends lost 2 bases and 6 bases respectively, with 10 bases between them. The CDR3 covers 13 residues. Looked up from germline, CDR1 is DFQATT and CDR2 is SNEGSKA (reference sequence). In DNA, the CDR3 is TGCAGTGCTAGACAGGGACTTTCCGGGGAGCTGTTTTTT. It yields the protein CSARQGLSGELFF.

This sequence joins TRBV5-4 and TRBJ2-5; D gene uncertain. Germline V CDR1 and CDR2: SGHNT, YYREEE (reference sequence). This CDR3 has 12 residues. V was clipped by 4 bases and J by 13 bases, with 17 bases between them. In nucleotides, the CDR3 is TGTGCCAGCAGCCCTAACGACGGTCGGAGGTACTTC. It codes for CASSPNDGRRYF. Filled out from reference TRBV5-4 and TRBJ2-5, the complete variable domain reads ETGVTQSPTHLIKTRGQQVTLRCSSQSGHNTVSWYQQALGQGPQFIFQYYREEENGRGNFPPRFSGLQFPNYSSELNVNALELDDSALYLCASSPNDGRRYFGPGTRLLVL.

To note about this clonotype: An end of the junction differs from the germline gene, which may be a read error. V and J are TRBV5-5 and TRBJ1-5; D is undetermined. Germline CDR1 reads SGHKS; CDR2 reads YYEKEE (reference sequence). The CDR3 runs to 14 residues. CDR3 sequence: CAGSWTVSNQPQHF. The CDR3 nucleotides read TGTGCCGGCAGCTGGACGGTTAGCAATCAGCCCCAGCATTTT. Full variable domain (rest looked up from reference TRBV5-5 and TRBJ1-5): DAGVTQSPTHLIKTRGQQVTLRCSPISGHKSVSWYQQVLGQGPQFIFQYYEKEERGRGNFPDRFSARQFPNYSSELNVNALLLGDSALYLCAGSWTVSNQPQHFGDGTRLSIL.

This clonotype turned up a few times. The chain employs TRBV27 and TRBJ2-1; 7 nucleotides match TRBD2. After removal of 6 bases from V and 8 bases from J, the junction contained 10 bases not matched to a gene. The V gene's germline CDR1 is MNHEY and CDR2 SMNVEV (reference sequence). The length of the CDR3 is 14 residues. The CDR3 sequence: CASRAGVVRDEQFF. Here the CDR3 DNA reads TGTGCCAGCAGGGCGGGGGTGGTACGCGATGAGCAGTTCTTC.

This clonotype has just a few counts. V gene TRBV6-1 combines with J gene TRBJ2-5; 9 bases align to TRBD2. V dropped 2 bases and J dropped 2; count of bases not matched to a gene: 9. Per germline, CDR1 MNHNS and CDR2 SASEGT. The CDR3 covers 17 residues. The CDR3 loop reads CASSEMVLAGPQETQYF. The DNA for the CDR3 is TGTGCCAGCAGTGAAATGGTTCTAGCGGGGCCGCAAGAGACCCAGTACTTC.

The chain uses TRBV3-1 and TRBJ2-7, with D possibly matching TRBD1 (6 bases). The V and J ends lost 0 bases and 2 bases respectively, with 11 bases between them. This CDR3 contains 15 residues. Germline CDR1 reads LGHDT; CDR2 reads YNNKEL (reference sequence). The chain's CDR3 is CASSQEVGAPYEQYF. CDR3 DNA: TGTGCCAGCAGCCAAGAGGTGGGGGCCCCCTACGAGCAGTACTTC.

This clonotype was observed at least ten times. The V and J genes are TRBV20-1 and TRBJ2-7; D is possibly TRBD1 or TRBD2 (6 bases each). The CDR3 sequence is 14 residues long. CDR1 is DFQATT, CDR2 SNEGSKA, per germline (reference sequence). The V end lost 3 bases, the J end lost 2 bases, and 14 bases lay between the germline ends. The CDR3 DNA reads TGCAGTGCTAGCGGGGGCTTTCCAGCCTACGAGCAGTACTTC. Its protein is CSASGGFPAYEQYF.

V usage is TRBV4-3 and J usage is TRBJ2-1; the D gene could be TRBD1 or TRBD2 (6 bases each). Germline V gene lookup returns CDR1 LGHNA and CDR2 YSLEER. CDR3 size: 15 residues. V was cut by 0 bases and J by 6 bases, with 12 bases left in between. For the CDR3, the DNA is TGCGCCAGCAGCCAAGAGGACGGGGGCCCCAATGAGCAGTTCTTC. It codes for CASSQEDGGPNEQFF.

J is TRBJ2-5 and V is TRBV6-2 or TRBV6-3; D unclear. Germline V CDR1 and CDR2: MNHEY, SVGEGT. The V gene lost 7 bases and the J gene lost 2 bases, with 14 bases spanning the gap. The CDR3 is 14 residues long. The CDR3 region has the DNA TGTGCCAGCACCCCCAGTCAGTTACAAGAGACCCAGTACTTC. Its translation is CASTPSQLQETQYF.

CDR3 residues: CASSKAGAYMSSYEQYF. CDR3 coding DNA: TGTGCCAGCAGCAAAGCTGGGGCGTACATGAGCTCCTACGAGCAGTACTTC. This rearrangement joins TRBV21-1 to TRBJ2-7; the DNA was not compared with TRBD1, the D call given in the table. TRBV21-1 is described as a pseudogene. This CDR3 is 17 amino acids long.

This clonotype was picked up a small number of times. V gene TRBV7-9 combines with J gene TRBJ2-7; TRBD1 might be the D (5 bases). Germline V gene sequence: CDR1 SEHNR, CDR2 FQNEAQ (reference sequence). This CDR3 comprises 16 residues. Trimming cost V 5 bases and J 3 bases, with 20 bases left between them. The CDR3 sequence: CASSDSPTGRSYEQYF. The CDR3 nucleotides are TGTGCCAGCAGCGACAGCCCCACGGGTCGGAGCTACGAGCAGTACTTC. The full variable domain, its missing parts supplied by reference TRBV7-9 and TRBJ2-7, is DTGVSQNPRHKITKRGQNVTFRCDPISEHNRLYWYRQTLGQGPEFLTYFQNEAQLEKSRLLSDRFSAERPKGSFSTLEIQRTEQGDSAMYLCASSDSPTGRSYEQYFGPGTRLTVT.

In DNA form, the CDR3 reads TGCAGTGCTCAAGATTCGCCGGACTACGAGCAGTACTTC. This gives the protein CSAQDSPDYEQYF. The chain has TRBV20-1 and TRBJ2-7; D unclear. V was clipped by 5 bases and J by 3 bases, with 14 bases between them. The CDR3 extends over 13 amino acids. Germline V gives CDR1 DFQATT, CDR2 SNEGSKA (reference sequence).

The chain uses TRBV10-1 and TRBJ2-7; D uncertain. The CDR3 consists of 13 residues. Per the germline V gene, CDR1 is WNHNN and CDR2 is SYGVQD (reference sequence). Trimming stripped 8 bases from V and 0 bases from J, with 11 bases between. The CDR3 DNA is TGCGCCAGCTCGAACAGAAACTCCTACGAGCAGTACTTC. This translates into CASSNRNSYEQYF.

V is TRBV29-1 and J is TRBJ1-2; 8 bases align to TRBD1. Germline CDR1 SQVTM, CDR2 ANQGSEA. The CDR3 contains 13 residues. Trimming cost V 7 bases and J 5 bases; bases outside gene matches: 9. CDR3 nucleotides: TGCAGCGCCCTCCCTCAGGGGGCGTATGGCTACACCTTC. Encoded protein: CSALPQGAYGYTF.

The rearrangement joins TRBV29-1 to TRBJ1-2; no clear D gene. The germline V and J ends were trimmed by 2 bases and 6 bases, with 10 bases remaining between them. This CDR3 is built from 12 residues. Germline lookup yields CDR1 SQVTM and CDR2 ANQGSEA. CDR3 sequence reads: CSVEFGPDGYTF. The CDR3 nucleotides read TGCAGCGTTGAATTTGGGCCCGATGGCTACACCTTC. The full variable domain, with the rest looked up from reference TRBV29-1 and TRBJ1-2, is SAVISQKPSRDICQRGTSLTIQCQVDSQVTMMFWYRQQPGQSLTLIATANQGSEATYESGFVIDKFPISRPNLTFSTLTVSNMSPEDSSIYLCSVEFGPDGYTFGSGTRLTVV.

The chain links TRBV29-1 to TRBJ2-5; 9 bases map to TRBD2. The germline CDR1 and CDR2 sequences are SQVTM and ANQGSEA. This CDR3 has 14 residues. V was pared by 6 bases and J by 3 bases, with 8 bases of the junction left unmatched. The CDR3 DNA is TGCAGCGTCGGTCGGGCTAGCGGGGAAGAGACCCAGTACTTC. Its protein is CSVGRASGEETQYF.

V gene TRBV12-3 or TRBV12-4 combines with J gene TRBJ1-5, with a possible D match to TRBD1 (6 bases). CDR3 size: 13 residues. V was cut by 6 bases and J by 5 bases, with 11 bases left in between. CDR3 in DNA: TGTGCCAGCAGGCGACAGGAATATCAGCCCCAGCATTTT. It encodes CASRRQEYQPQHF.

The CDR3 nucleotides read TGCGCCAGCAGACAATCAGGGCCTAACACAGATACGCAGTATTTT. It yields the protein CASRQSGPNTDTQYF. The chain couples TRBV5-1 to TRBJ2-3, with D perhaps TRBD1 (5 bases). V lost 5 bases, J lost 2 bases, and 15 bases lay in between. The germline V gene has CDR1 SGHRS and CDR2 YFSETQ. This CDR3 has 15 amino acids. Together with reference TRBV5-1 and TRBJ2-3, the CDR3 gives the full variable domain: KAGVTQTPRYLIKTRGQQVTLSCSPISGHRSVSWYQQTPGQGLQFLFEYFSETQRNKGNFPGRFSGRQFSNSRSEMNVSTLELGDSALYLCASRQSGPNTDTQYFGPGTRLTVL.

The J gene is TRBJ2-1, the V gene TRBV29-1; 10 nucleotides align to TRBD2. The CDR3 sequence is 14 residues long. The J segment lost 6 bases and the V segment lost 7 bases, leaving 9 bases of the junction unmatched. The germline gives CDR1 SQVTM, CDR2 ANQGSEA. The CDR3 loop reads CSAFLAGVFNEQFF. For the CDR3, the DNA is TGCAGCGCGTTTCTAGCGGGGGTGTTCAATGAGCAGTTCTTC.

The rearrangement links TRBV11-2 to TRBJ1-1, with 7 bases matching TRBD1. CDR1 and CDR2 from the germline V gene are SGHAT and FQNNGV. Trimming removed 5 bases from V and 1 base from J; junction bases left unmatched: 4. CDR3 size: 14 residues. The CDR3 spells CASSQGVGNTEAFF. The DNA of the CDR3 is TGTGCCAGCAGCCAGGGGGTGGGGAACACTGAAGCTTTCTTT.

J is TRBJ2-1 and V is TRBV12-3 or TRBV12-4, with D uncertain. This CDR3 has 13 amino acids. Trimming pared 2 bases from V and 4 bases from J, leaving 6 bases between. CDR3 DNA sequence: TGTGCCAGCAGTTTATGGCGGTACAATGAGCAGTTCTTC. Amino acid sequence: CASSLWRYNEQFF.